The text below deals with one T cell receptor (beta chain). These data are taken from a study of blood T cell repertoires in COVID-19. Study details: Collection of acute and convalescent COVID-19 samples took place in the United States, Italy and Spain. Sources were T cells, B-cell-depleted T cells, or PBMCs; the material itself was cDNA or gDNA.

V lost 6 bases to trimming and J lost 3 bases; unmatched junction nucleotides: 5. CDR1 and CDR2 from the germline V gene are MDHEN and SYDVKM. The CDR3 loop spans 15 amino acids. In the authors' methods: Nucleated cell counts were estimated from reference gene primer amplification. Clones were read by immunoSEQ multiplex PCR, and TCRdb kept only the in-frame ones, dropping some. That table supplies the V and J calls and clone size; D and trimming were determined from the DNA. The sample records about 74,000 clones, roughly nine tenths being singletons. The material sequenced was peripheral blood. The receptor comes from a man between 45 and 60 years old with acute or convalescent COVID-19. This chain uses TRBV28 with TRBJ1-4, with TRBD1 identical over 9 bases. The chain's CDR3 is CASSLRTGANEKLFF. The CDR3 bases are TGTGCCAGCAGCCTCAGGACAGGGGCTAATGAAAAACTGTTTTTT.